This T cell receptor (beta chain) was recovered during a study of blood T cell repertoires in COVID-19. Whole-study context: Sites in the United States, Italy and Spain provided acute and convalescent COVID-19 samples.

Trimming pared 5 bases from V and 2 bases from J, leaving 9 bases between. CDR3 length: 12 amino acids. Germline assignment: CDR1 SQVTM and CDR2 ANQGSEA. Cohorts were determined from participant-reported clinical history. Produced via immunoSEQ multiplex PCR; TCRdb's table is partial and in-frame only. The data contain about 350,000 clones, about nine tenths of them singletons. This clone was detected a few times. This clonotype was obtained from a woman younger than 45 who had been exposed to COVID-19. This sequence joins TRBV29-1 and TRBJ1-2, with D possibly being TRBD1 (5 bases). The sample taken for sequencing was PBMCs or T cells enriched from blood (not recorded which). The CDR3: CSVQGGNYGYTF. CDR3 DNA: TGCAGCGTTCAGGGAGGGAACTATGGCTACACCTTC. The variable domain in full, completed from reference TRBV29-1 and TRBJ1-2, reads SAVISQKPSRDICQRGTSLTIQCQVDSQVTMMFWYRQQPGQSLTLIATANQGSEATYESGFVIDKFPISRPNLTFSTLTVSNMSPEDSSIYLCSVQGGNYGYTFGSGTRLTVV.